This is a list of T cell receptor beta chains from one sample in a study of blood T cell repertoires in COVID-19. Libraries were prepared by immunoSEQ multiplex PCR; TCRdb keeps only in-frame clonotypes and omits some of them. In the table there are more than 300,000 clones, 90% of which are singletons. Sequences were obtained from PBMCs or T cells enriched from blood (not recorded which). The receptors originated from a woman in her 30s who had been exposed to COVID-19. CDR3s include the opening cysteine and the closing phenylalanine or tryptophan. The D gene is left open where the match is weak. The size field is filled for only some rows; it gives once, few, many or a size class.

CDR3 protein	CDR3 DNA	J gene	V gene	clone size	D gene
CASSLFPGGDQPQHF	TGCGCCAGCAGCCTTTTCCCAGGGGGCGATCAGCCCCAGCATTTT	TRBJ1-5	TRBV4-3	-	TRBD1
CASSFREGEQYF	TGTGCCAGCAGCTTCAGGGAGGGCGAGCAGTACTTC	TRBJ2-7	TRBV7-2	-	TRBD2
CASSLSGRLDEQYF	TGTGCCAGCAGCTTAAGTGGGAGGCTAGACGAGCAGTACTTC	TRBJ2-7	TRBV7-6	-	-
CASSADRGNYGYTF	TGTGCCAGCAGCGCTGACAGGGGGAACTATGGCTACACCTTC	TRBJ1-2	TRBV9	few	TRBD1
CASSPNGQTPLHF	TGTGCCAGTAGTCCAAATGGCCAGACACCCCTCCACTTT	TRBJ1-6	TRBV19	-	-
CASSFAASGGSGELFF	TGTGCCAGCAGTTTTGCAGCTAGCGGGGGGAGCGGGGAGCTGTTTTTT	TRBJ2-2	TRBV6-7	-	TRBD2
CASSVERGTPFVGYTF	TGTGCCAGCAGCGTCGAGAGGGGGACACCCTTTGTAGGCTACACCTTC	TRBJ1-2	TRBV9	-	-
CASSFLDQPQHF	TGTGCCAGCAGCTTTCTAGATCAGCCCCAGCATTTT	TRBJ1-5	TRBV5-6	-	-
CASTHGTGRSYEQYF	TGCGCCAGCACTCACGGGACAGGTCGATCCTACGAGCAGTACTTC	TRBJ2-7	TRBV4-1	once	TRBD1
CSVVLSTGELFF	TGCAGCGTTGTTTTGAGCACCGGGGAGCTGTTTTTT	TRBJ2-2	TRBV29-1	once	-
CASSLGTGSFSGANVLTF	TGTGCCAGCAGCTTAGGGACAGGGTCCTTCTCTGGGGCCAACGTCCTGACTTTC	TRBJ2-6	TRBV5-5	-	TRBD1
CASSQGQASIRTEAFF	TGTGCCAGCAGCCAGGGACAGGCATCTATAAGGACTGAAGCTTTCTTT	TRBJ1-1	TRBV4-2	-	TRBD1
CSASDYRSYEQYF	TGCAGTGCTAGTGATTATCGCTCCTACGAGCAGTACTTC	TRBJ2-7	TRBV20-1	-	-
CASSLNTGGTEAFF	TGTGCCAGCAGTTTAAATACAGGGGGCACTGAAGCTTTCTTT	TRBJ1-1	TRBV27	-	TRBD1
CAWSPQGPGRYGYTF	TGTGCCTGGAGTCCACAGGGGCCGGGAAGATATGGCTACACCTTC	TRBJ1-2	TRBV30	-	TRBD1
CASSPSADIYGYTF	TGTGCCAGTAGTCCCTCGGCCGACATCTATGGCTACACCTTC	TRBJ1-2	TRBV19	-	-
CASSRTGENYGYTF	TGTGCCAGCAGTAGGACAGGAGAAAACTATGGCTACACCTTC	TRBJ1-2	TRBV9	-	TRBD1
CASSLESGGLLETQYF	TGTGCCAGCAGCTTAGAGAGCGGGGGCCTTCTCGAGACCCAGTACTTC	TRBJ2-5	TRBV7-9	-	TRBD2
CASSVGRTGVNYGYTF	TGTGCCAGCAGCGTAGGAAGGACAGGCGTCAACTATGGCTACACCTTC	TRBJ1-2	TRBV9	-	TRBD1
CASSPGRGDYGYTF	TGCGCCAGCAGCCCCGGGAGGGGAGACTATGGCTACACCTTC	TRBJ1-2	TRBV4-1	-	-
CATSRDYQGIYGYTF	TGTGCCACCAGCAGAGATTATCAGGGCATCTATGGCTACACCTTC	TRBJ1-2	TRBV15	-	-
CASSPTGGDYGYTF	TGTGCCAGCTCACCAACAGGGGGCGACTATGGCTACACCTTC	TRBJ1-2	TRBV18	-	TRBD1
CAIREQGTTNEKLFF	TGTGCCATCAGAGAACAGGGGACAACTAATGAAAAACTGTTTTTT	TRBJ1-4	TRBV10-3	-	TRBD1
CASSLGRGETQYF	TGCGCCAGCAGCTTGGGAAGGGGAGAGACCCAGTACTTC	TRBJ2-5	TRBV5-1	-	-
CASSLGYGSYEQYF	TGTGCCAGCAGCTTAGGGTACGGCTCCTACGAGCAGTACTTC	TRBJ2-7	TRBV7-9	-	-
CASSQDRQGNTEAFF	TGCGCCAGCAGCCAAGACCGACAGGGGAACACTGAAGCTTTCTTT	TRBJ1-1	TRBV4-3	-	TRBD1
CATSRAGQGAGEQYF	TGTGCCACCAGCAGAGCGGGACAGGGGGCGGGGGAGCAGTACTTC	TRBJ2-7	TRBV15	-	TRBD1
CASSLVGAVVNTEAFF	TGCGCCAGCAGCTTGGTTGGGGCAGTGGTGAACACTGAAGCTTTCTTT	TRBJ1-1	TRBV5-1	-	-
CASTLAGAYNSPLHF	TGTGCCAGCACCCTGGCGGGGGCCTATAATTCACCCCTCCACTTT	TRBJ1-6	TRBV3-1/TRBV3-2	-	-
CASSPGQNTDTQYF	TGTGCCAGCAGCCCCGGACAGAACACAGATACGCAGTATTTT	TRBJ2-3	TRBV11-2	-	-
CASSLFGERSYEQYF	TGCGCCAGCAGCTTGTTCGGGGAGAGGTCCTACGAGCAGTACTTC	TRBJ2-7	TRBV5-1	-	-
CASSDDRTNEKLFF	TGTGCCAGCAGTGATGACAGGACTAATGAAAAACTGTTTTTT	TRBJ1-4	TRBV6-2/TRBV6-3	-	-
CASSPGGTEAFF	TGTGCCAGCAGCCCCGGGGGGACTGAAGCTTTCTTT	TRBJ1-1	TRBV2	-	-
CASSLGGRTATGKLFF	TGCGCCAGCAGCTTGGGAGGTCGGACAGCTACAGGAAAACTGTTTTTT	TRBJ1-4	TRBV5-1	-	-
CASKETGLSTEAFF	TGTGCCAGCAAAGAGACAGGTCTATCCACTGAAGCTTTCTTT	TRBJ1-1	TRBV25-1	-	-
CASSLDPRSHGVPETQYF	TGTGCCAGCAGCTTAGACCCAAGGTCCCACGGGGTCCCAGAGACCCAGTACTTC	TRBJ2-5	TRBV7-2	-	-
CASSPWTGKLSGANVLTF	TGTGCCAGCAGCCCATGGACAGGGAAATTATCTGGGGCCAACGTCCTGACTTTC	TRBJ2-6	TRBV7-2	-	TRBD1
CSVFQGGPYEQYF	TGCAGCGTCTTTCAGGGGGGTCCCTACGAGCAGTACTTC	TRBJ2-7	TRBV29-1	-	-
CASSIEDTGGTEAFF	TGTGCCAGTAGTATAGAGGACACGGGGGGCACTGAAGCTTTCTTT	TRBJ1-1	TRBV19	-	-
CASSYSMWGDEKLFF	TGTGCCAGCAGTTACTCGATGTGGGGGGATGAAAAACTGTTTTTT	TRBJ1-4	TRBV6-6	-	-
CASSVRGSNYGYTF	TGTGCCAGCAGCGTAAGGGGAAGTAACTATGGCTACACCTTC	TRBJ1-2	TRBV9	-	-
CASSLMGGRSHTTNEKLFF	TGTGCCAGCAGCTTGATGGGGGGACGGTCTCACACAACTAATGAAAAACTGTTTTTT	TRBJ1-4	TRBV7-9	-	-
CAWSVRGGARQPQHF	TGTGCCTGGAGTGTACGTGGGGGGGCGCGGCAGCCCCAGCATTTT	TRBJ1-5	TRBV30	-	-
CASSFLQGARNYGYTF	TGTGCCAGCAGCTTTCTTCAGGGGGCCCGAAACTATGGCTACACCTTC	TRBJ1-2	TRBV5-6	-	TRBD1
CASSHYGGASDEQFF	TGTGCCAGCAGCCACTACGGGGGGGCAAGTGATGAGCAGTTCTTC	TRBJ2-1	TRBV3-1/TRBV3-2	-	TRBD2
CASSQDSGNTIYF	TGTGCCAGCAGCCAAGACTCGGGGAACACCATATATTTT	TRBJ1-3	TRBV3-1/TRBV3-2	-	-
CASSPPGQGTYNEQFF	TGTGCCAGCAGCCCCCCGGGACAGGGGACCTACAATGAGCAGTTCTTC	TRBJ2-1	TRBV7-9	-	TRBD1
CASSGQANTEAFF	TGTGCCAGCAGTGGCCAGGCGAACACTGAAGCTTTCTTT	TRBJ1-1	TRBV25-1	-	-
CASSSTTGEAGYTF	TGTGCCAGCTCATCAACGACGGGAGAGGCTGGCTACACCTTC	TRBJ1-2	TRBV18	-	-
CASSSPKGSFTYEQYF	TGTGCCAGCAGCTCGCCCAAGGGGTCCTTCACCTACGAGCAGTACTTC	TRBJ2-7	TRBV7-6	-	-
CASSPLQGAGEQFF	TGTGCCAGCAGCCCCCTTCAGGGGGCAGGAGAGCAGTTCTTC	TRBJ2-1	TRBV3-1/TRBV3-2	-	TRBD1
CASSHRQGNEKLFF	TGTGCCAGCAGCCATAGACAGGGAAATGAAAAACTGTTTTTT	TRBJ1-4	TRBV7-9	-	TRBD1
CASSQRSLPQGFGNTEAFF	TGTGCCAGCAGCCAACGATCGCTACCACAGGGTTTTGGGAACACTGAAGCTTTCTTT	TRBJ1-1	TRBV4-2	-	-
CAISGTGREETQYF	TGTGCCATCAGCGGGACAGGTAGAGAAGAGACCCAGTACTTC	TRBJ2-5	TRBV10-3	-	TRBD1
CASSLGRVRGYGYTF	TGCGCCAGCAGCTTGGGGCGGGTCCGGGGCTATGGCTACACCTTC	TRBJ1-2	TRBV5-1	-	-